The T cell receptor beta chain described here comes from a study of blood T cells in healthy people across ages. Study observations and caveats: With age, beta diversity per million T cells declined roughly linearly, significantly by about 37. PBMCs left unsorted prevented a conclusive naive versus antigen-experienced comparison.

This CDR3 has 16 residues. With 5 bases removed from V and 3 bases from J, the gap between germline ends came to 20 bases. CDR1 is MNHEY and CDR2 is SMNVEV in the germline V gene (reference sequence). Combining a sample-barcoded 5' primer with a J-beta primer mix, a second PCR ran for roughly 6 to 12 cycles. Tags on each cDNA molecule came from a template-switch adaptor with 12 random nucleotides. All samples yielded 2.5 million or more CDR3-containing paired-end reads. Each CDR3 protein gets one entry after TCRdb re-called the 5' RACE reads with MiXCR. The sample contains about 1.4 million distinct CDR3 sequences, 59% of which appear only once. Concerning this clonotype: Its target is not known.

The TCR comes from a man between 18 and 29 years old in good health. V and J are TRBV27 and TRBJ2-7; D gene unclear. What was sequenced was blood. The DNA for the CDR3 is TGTGCCAGCAGTACAAACACGGCTGGAACGTACTACGAGCAGTACTTC. It translates to CASSTNTAGTYYEQYF.